A single sample is the source of the 25 T cell receptor beta chains below, sequenced in a study of shared clonotypes between healthy human individuals. Here immunoSEQ multiplex PCR was the method, and the copy in TCRdb shows in-frame clones only, minus some. This sample has 2 million to 2.5 million clones, with 85% to 95% found just once. Material for sequencing was naive CD4+ T cells sorted from blood. The subset was: CD45RA+ positively selected. All receptors come from a man between 18 and 35 years old in good health.

V is TRBV19 and J is TRBJ1-4; 9 bases agree with TRBD1. CDR1 is LNHDA, CDR2 SQIVND, per germline (reference sequence). J lost 7 bases, V lost 4 bases, and 4 bases had no gene match. CDR3 length: 14 amino acids. This CDR3 is CASSNRGLGEKLFF. The CDR3 DNA sequence: TGTGCCAGTAGTAACAGGGGGCTTGGTGAAAAACTGTTTTTT.

The chain is built from TRBV19 and TRBJ1-4; D is unclear. The CDR3 length is 17 residues. Germline CDR1 is LNHDA and CDR2 is SQIVND (reference sequence). V lost 6 bases and J lost 10, with 27 bases in between. The CDR3 loop is CASSPIPPVSEEGKLFF. CDR3 DNA sequence: TGTGCCAGTAGCCCTATCCCGCCAGTTTCAGAAGAAGGAAAACTGTTTTTT.

The CDR3 is CATRDRLSEQYF. The CDR3 DNA reads as TGTGCCACTCGGGACAGATTGAGCGAGCAGTACTTC. V is TRBV6-6 and J is TRBJ2-7, with 7 positions matching TRBD1. Germline trimming cut 10 bases from V and 6 bases from J; bases unmatched to any gene: 9. CDR1 MNHNY and CDR2 SVGAGI come from the germline V gene (reference sequence). The CDR3 loop spans 12 amino acids.

The chain is built from TRBV15 and TRBJ1-6, with TRBD1 identical over 9 bases. The length of the CDR3 is 15 residues. V was pared by 2 bases and J by 9 bases, with 5 bases of the junction left unmatched. Germline assignment: CDR1 LNHNV and CDR2 YYDKDF (reference sequence). CDR3 protein: CATSRSQGASSPLHF. CDR3 nucleotides: TGTGCCACCAGCAGATCACAGGGGGCGAGTTCACCCCTCCACTTT.

Notes on this clone: This may arise from a read error, as a much more abundant clone is one base away. The genes are TRBV4-3 and TRBJ1-1, with D maybe TRBD1 (5 bases). Trimming stripped 3 bases from V and 2 bases from J, with 13 bases between. Germline CDR1 reads LGHNA; CDR2 reads YSLEER. The length of the CDR3 is 15 residues. Here the CDR3 DNA reads TGCGCCAGCAGCCAGGGACGGGGGGTAAACACTGAAGCTTTCTTT. Protein sequence: CASSQGRGVNTEAFF.

V and J are TRBV10-3 and TRBJ2-4; 10 bases are shared with TRBD2. The germline V gene encodes CDR1 ENHRY and CDR2 SYGVKD. V was pared by 10 bases and J by 1 base, with 13 bases of the junction left unmatched. The CDR3 has 17 residues. The CDR3 reads CATTLGGLATAKNIQYF. The CDR3 coding sequence is TGTGCCACCACTTTAGGGGGACTAGCGACGGCCAAAAACATTCAGTACTTC.

V gene TRBV27 combines with J gene TRBJ2-1, with unresolved D. CDR3 length equals 13 residues. The germline CDR1 and CDR2 sequences are MNHEY and SMNVEV (reference sequence). Trimming left V 5 bases short and J 7 bases short, with 12 bases between. The CDR3 region is CASSLDPSNEQFF. In DNA form, the CDR3 reads TGTGCCAGCAGTCTTGACCCTTCTAATGAGCAGTTCTTC.

The rearrangement links TRBV19 to TRBJ1-2; D may be TRBD1 (5 bases). Trimming took off 5 bases at V and 7 bases at J, with 14 bases between the two ends. The CDR3 is 13 residues long. The germline CDR1 and CDR2 sequences are LNHDA and SQIVND (reference sequence). As DNA, the CDR3 is TGTGCCAGTAGTCGAGGGGAGGTTAGTGGCTACACCTTC. It yields the protein CASSRGEVSGYTF. Using reference TRBV19 and TRBJ1-2 for the parts outside the CDR3, the full variable domain is DGGITQSPKYLFRKEGQNVTLSCEQNLNHDAMYWYRQDPGQGLRLIYYSQIVNDFQKGDIAEGYSVSREKKESFPLTVTSAQKNPTAFYLCASSRGEVSGYTFGSGTRLTVV.

The chain joins TRBV27 to TRBJ2-6; weak D call: TRBD1 (6 bases). With 5 bases removed from V and 1 base from J, the gap between germline ends came to 15 bases. The V gene's germline CDR1 is MNHEY and CDR2 SMNVEV (reference sequence). The CDR3 runs to 17 residues. The CDR3 DNA follows: TGTGCCAGCAGTCCATTTCCCACAGGGTCTGGGGCCAACGTCCTGACTTTC. Protein sequence: CASSPFPTGSGANVLTF.

V and J are TRBV6-5 and TRBJ1-6, with no clear D. With 6 bases removed from V and 10 bases from J, the gap between germline ends came to 16 bases. The CDR3 is made up of 14 amino acids. Per the germline V gene, CDR1 is MNHEY and CDR2 is SVGAGI. In DNA form, the CDR3 reads TGTGCCAGCAGCTTCCCCCAGTCGGGGTCACCCCTCCACTTT. This encodes CASSFPQSGSPLHF.

The genes are TRBV11-2 and TRBJ2-1; D not certain. Germline V CDR1 and CDR2: SGHAT, FQNNGV. This CDR3 contains 14 residues. Trimming stripped 0 bases from V and 4 bases from J, with 7 bases between. CDR3 amino acids: CASSLDGLYNEQFF. CDR3 in DNA: TGTGCCAGCAGCTTAGATGGCCTATACAATGAGCAGTTCTTC.

This chain connects TRBV7-2 to TRBJ2-5; TRBD2 matches at 13 bases. Germline CDR1 reads SGHTA; CDR2 reads FQGNSA. This CDR3 has 16 residues. Trimming at V came to 5 bases and at J to 1 base, leaving 4 bases not matched to a gene. CDR3 nucleotides: TGTGCCAGCAGCCTTTGGACTAGCGGGGGCCAAGAGACCCAGTACTTC. Protein product: CASSLWTSGGQETQYF. The full variable domain, its missing parts supplied by reference TRBV7-2 and TRBJ2-5, is GAGVSQSPSNKVTEKGKDVELRCDPISGHTALYWYRQSLGQGLEFLIYFQGNSAPDKSGLPSDRFSAERTGGSVSTLTIQRTQQEDSAVYLCASSLWTSGGQETQYFGPGTRLLVL.

The gene calls are TRBV4-3 and TRBJ1-5; D unclear. The V gene's germline CDR1 is LGHNA and CDR2 YSLEER. The CDR3 runs to 14 residues. The V end was cut by 0 bases, the J end by 6 bases, with 9 bases between. CDR3 sequence reads: CASSQEAETQPQHF. CDR3 coding DNA: TGCGCCAGCAGCCAAGAGGCGGAGACTCAGCCCCAGCATTTT.

In DNA, the CDR3 is TGTGCCAGCAGCCTACAGGGAGCCCCCACCGGGGAGCTGTTTTTT. Encoded protein: CASSLQGAPTGELFF. The chain combines TRBV7-9 with TRBJ2-2; D perhaps matches TRBD1 (6 bases). Trimming removed 5 bases from V and 4 bases from J, with 14 bases in between. Germline CDR1 reads SEHNR; CDR2 reads FQNEAQ (reference sequence). The CDR3 sequence is 15 residues long.

The chain joins TRBV4-2 to TRBJ2-2; 8 positions match TRBD2. The trim removed 1 base at V and 1 base at J, leaving 5 bases unmatched. Germline V gene data show CDR1 as LGHNA and CDR2 as YNFKEQ. CDR3 size: 17 residues. The DNA of the CDR3 is TGTGCCAGCAGCCAAGGTTTAGCGGGGCAGAACACCGGGGAGCTGTTTTTT. Translated: CASSQGLAGQNTGELFF.

This clone was seen just once. The V gene is TRBV6-5, the J gene TRBJ1-1; possible D gene TRBD1, 5 bases. With 7 bases removed from V and 1 base from J, the gap between germline ends came to 10 bases. The CDR3 sequence is 13 residues long. Germline assignment: CDR1 MNHEY and CDR2 SVGAGI. This CDR3 is CASTDGQNTEAFF. The CDR3 DNA sequence: TGTGCCAGCACTGACGGACAGAACACTGAAGCTTTCTTT.

The V gene is TRBV27, the J gene TRBJ1-6; D is possibly TRBD1 (6 bases). V lost 3 bases to trimming and J lost 2 bases, with 17 bases between them. The CDR3 spans 18 residues. In germline, CDR1 is MNHEY, CDR2 SMNVEV (reference sequence). CDR3: CASSFGGTGLTYNSPLHF. CDR3 DNA: TGTGCCAGCAGTTTTGGGGGCACGGGCCTAACCTATAATTCACCCCTCCACTTT.

This sequence joins TRBV5-1 and TRBJ2-1; D may be TRBD1 (6 bases). This CDR3 is built from 13 residues. The germline V and J ends were trimmed by 5 bases and 6 bases, with 12 bases remaining between them. Germline CDR1 reads SGHRS; CDR2 reads YFSETQ. As DNA, the CDR3 is TGCGCCAGCAGGGTTCAGGGGTCCAATGAGCAGTTCTTC. Translated, it gives CASRVQGSNEQFF. The entire variable domain, with the rest obtained from reference TRBV5-1 and TRBJ2-1, is as follows: KAGVTQTPRYLIKTRGQQVTLSCSPISGHRSVSWYQQTPGQGLQFLFEYFSETQRNKGNFPGRFSGRQFSNSRSEMNVSTLELGDSALYLCASRVQGSNEQFFGPGTRLTVL.

This chain joins TRBV6-6 and TRBJ1-5, with 9 bases aligning to TRBD1. Germline-derived CDR1 and CDR2 are MNHNY and SVGAGI (reference sequence). V lost 6 bases, J lost 3 bases, and 3 bases stayed unmatched. CDR3 length equals 14 residues. The CDR3 is CASSGDRDNQPQHF. CDR3 DNA: TGTGCCAGCAGCGGGGACAGGGACAATCAGCCCCAGCATTTT.

The V gene is TRBV4-1, the J gene TRBJ2-3; D is unresolved. Germline V lookup: CDR1 MGHRA, CDR2 YSYEKL. The CDR3 is 15 residues long. Trimming stripped 0 bases from V and 2 bases from J, with 9 bases between. CDR3 sequence reads: CASSQEPAVTDTQYF. CDR3 DNA sequence: TGCGCCAGCAGCCAAGAACCGGCAGTCACAGATACGCAGTATTTT.

Comment on this clone: At the DNA level, this CDR3 is encoded by other sequences in the same sample as well. V usage is TRBV5-1 and J usage is TRBJ1-6; 9 positions match TRBD1. V lost 4 bases to trimming and J lost 7 bases; unmatched junction nucleotides: 6. The CDR3 sequence is 15 residues long. CDR1 and CDR2 from the germline V gene are SGHRS and YFSETQ. CDR3 in amino acids: CASSPRTGENSPLHF. CDR3 bases: TGCGCCAGCAGCCCGCGGACAGGGGAGAATTCACCCCTCCACTTT.

V usage is TRBV6-1 and J usage is TRBJ1-5; possible D gene TRBD1, 6 bases. V gave up 10 bases and J gave up 4 bases, with 11 bases separating them. This CDR3 comprises 12 residues. CDR1 and CDR2 from the germline V gene are MNHNS and SASEGT. As DNA, the CDR3 is TGTGCCACCGTAACAGGGAATCAGCCCCAGCATTTT. Protein sequence: CATVTGNQPQHF.

The chain is built from TRBV2 and TRBJ1-1; the D gene is possibly TRBD1 (5 bases). CDR1 is SNHLY, CDR2 FYNNEI, per germline. The CDR3 contains 14 residues. V lost 2 bases and J 5 bases, leaving 12 bases between the germline ends. This CDR3 is CASSEQGGGTEAFF. The CDR3 DNA is TGTGCCAGCAGTGAACAGGGCGGGGGGACTGAAGCTTTCTTT. Together with reference TRBV2 and TRBJ1-1, the CDR3 gives the full variable domain: EPEVTQTPSHQVTQMGQEVILRCVPISNHLYFYWYRQILGQKVEFLVSFYNNEISEKSEIFDDQFSVERPDGSNFTLKIRSTKLEDSAMYFCASSEQGGGTEAFFGQGTRLTVV.

This chain links TRBV5-1 with TRBJ2-2, with D perhaps given as TRBD1 or TRBD2 (5 bases each). CDR3 length: 14 amino acids. Germline V gives CDR1 SGHRS, CDR2 YFSETQ. V was clipped by 1 base and J by 4 bases, with 8 bases between them. The CDR3: CASSLLGTTGELFF. The CDR3 DNA reads as TGCGCCAGCAGCTTGCTGGGGACCACCGGGGAGCTGTTTTTT.

In its sample, this clone was seen once. The chain joins TRBV28 to TRBJ1-2, with 8 positions matching TRBD1. CDR1 is MDHEN and CDR2 is SYDVKM in the germline V gene. Trimming removed 5 bases from V and 4 bases from J; junction bases left unmatched: 3. The CDR3 has 13 residues. The CDR3 DNA follows: TGTGCCAGCAGTGGACAGGGCAGCTATGGCTACACCTTC. Translation gives CASSGQGSYGYTF.